This section outlines one T cell receptor (beta chain) sequence together with its context. Looked up from germline, CDR1 is MGHDK and CDR2 is SYGVNS. The CDR3 covers 12 residues. Deletions cut 2 bases from V and 5 bases from J, with 6 bases between. The sample comes from a study of OX40 agonist ivuxolimab in advanced cancers. Study details: A mean age of around 63 years, range about 20 to 79, was recorded, and 70% to 85% were male.

The repertoire was sequenced with immunoSEQ multiplex PCR; TCRdb's copy has only in-frame clones and lacks some. Of tens of thousands of clones in the sample, 80% to 95% were seen once. The chain is built from TRBV25-1 and TRBJ1-1; D is ambiguous. The source material was CD4+ or CD8+ T cells sorted from blood, sampled in a trial of the OX40 agonist ivuxolimab. The TCR comes from an adult with an advanced solid tumor such as melanoma, head and neck, liver or kidney cancer. Written as DNA, the CDR3 is TGTGCCAGCAGTGAAGCGGGAACTGAAGCTTTCTTT. Translation gives CASSEAGTEAFF. Full variable domain (remainder filled in from reference TRBV25-1 and TRBJ1-1): EADIYQTPRYLVIGTGKKITLECSQTMGHDKMYWYQQDPGMELHLIHYSYGVNSTEKGDLSSESTVSRIRTEHFPLTLESARPSHTSQYLCASSEAGTEAFFGQGTRLTVV.